The 10 T cell receptor beta chains below come from one sample, sequenced in a study of tumor and adjacent non-tumor tissue in lung cancer. The library came from three nested PCR rounds adapted from ARM-PCR protocols. Using its own MiXCR run on the multiplex PCR reads, TCRdb lists one record per CDR3 protein. Of 200,000 to 250,000 distinct CDR3 sequences listed, 60% to 85% were seen once; the top ten hold roughly a quarter. This sample's RNA came from whole unsorted tissue. The sequencing sample was made of lung tumor tissue. These receptors all stem from a man aged 60 to 69 with non-small cell lung cancer.

Of note for this clonotype: A read error may explain this, as a much larger clone is one base away. This chain joins TRBV10-1 and TRBJ2-3; no reliable D call. With 9 bases removed from V and 6 bases from J, the gap between germline ends came to 13 bases. Germline CDR1 and CDR2: WNHNN and SYGVQD (reference sequence). The CDR3 length is 12 residues. In DNA form, the CDR3 reads TGCGCCAGATCAACGACATCCGATACGCAGTATTTT. Its protein is CARSTTSDTQYF.

A remark on this clonotype: It is likely a read error, because the conserved phenylalanine at the end of the CDR3 is missing. The chain uses TRBV20-1 and TRBJ2-7; D may be TRBD1 (5 bases). Per germline, CDR1 DFQATT and CDR2 SNEGSKA (reference sequence). V shed 7 bases and J shed 6 bases, with 19 bases lying between them. This CDR3 is built from 13 residues. The CDR3, as DNA: TGCAGTGTTAGGGCCAGGGTGGTTTCCGAGCAGTACTAC. Translation: CSVRARVVSEQYY.

This clonotype was picked up many times. The gene calls are TRBV11-2 and TRBJ2-7; D could derive from TRBD1 or TRBD2 (5 bases each). V was clipped by 0 bases and J by 6 bases, with 12 bases between them. CDR3 length: 14 residues. Germline values: CDR1 SGHAT, CDR2 FQNNGV. CDR3 residues: CASSLDRGPGEQYF. Written as DNA, the CDR3 is TGTGCCAGCAGCTTAGATCGGGGACCTGGCGAGCAGTACTTC.

CDR3 sequence (DNA): TGCAGTGCTTGGACAGAGGGCACGGGAGGAAAACTGTTTTTT. Its translation: CSAWTEGTGGKLFF. V and J are TRBV20-1 and TRBJ1-4, with a weak D call TRBD1 (6 bases). Per germline, CDR1 DFQATT and CDR2 SNEGSKA (reference sequence). Trimming shortened V by 5 bases and J by 10 bases, and 20 bases separated the two germline ends. The CDR3 totals 14 residues.

The chain links TRBV20-1 to TRBJ2-1, with 9 nucleotides matching TRBD2. From germline, CDR1 is DFQATT and CDR2 SNEGSKA (reference sequence). V lost 3 bases, J lost 2 bases, and 11 bases stayed unmatched. This CDR3 is built from 17 residues. The CDR3 DNA reads as TGCAGTGCTAGCGGGACTAGCAGGGGAAGCCCCTACAATGAGCAGTTCTTC. This translates into CSASGTSRGSPYNEQFF.

This sequence joins TRBV12-3 or TRBV12-4 and TRBJ1-5; no clear D gene. V lost 6 bases and J 3 bases, leaving 15 bases between the germline ends. CDR3 length equals 15 residues. The CDR3 DNA is TGTGCCAGCAGCCTCCTGGGCAGTAACAATCAGCCCCAGCATTTT. Translating gives CASSLLGSNNQPQHF.

To note about this clonotype: A clone one base away is much larger, so this may be a read error. The V call is TRBV29-1, the J call TRBJ2-1; 8 bases match TRBD1. The J segment lost 5 bases and the V segment lost 6 bases, leaving 15 bases of the junction unmatched. The CDR3 extends over 16 amino acids. The germline V gene has CDR1 SQVTM and CDR2 ANQGSEA. CDR3 DNA: TGCAGCGTGGGGCCCCCCGGACAGGGAGCGAACAATGAGCAGTTCTTC. Encoded protein: CSVGPPGQGANNEQFF.

Of note for this clonotype: A much larger clone differs by one base, so this may be a read error. The chain joins TRBV20-1 to TRBJ1-2, with TRBD1 identical over 8 bases. This CDR3 comprises 13 residues. Germline V gene sequence: CDR1 DFQATT, CDR2 SNEGSKA (reference sequence). After removal of 4 bases from V and 2 bases from J, the junction contained 3 bases not matched to a gene. In nucleotides, the CDR3 is TGCAGTGCTATCGGACAGGGCAACTATGGCTACACCTTC. Protein: CSAIGQGNYGYTF.

About this clonotype itself: Compared with germline, one end of the junction differs, possibly owing to a read error. The chain has TRBV28 and TRBJ2-1; TRBD2 is a possible D gene (5 bases). This CDR3 is 13 amino acids long. CDR1 and CDR2 (germline): MDHEN, SYDVKM. CDR3 amino acids: CSSSSSGGNEQFF. Here the CDR3 DNA reads TGTTCCAGCAGTTCTTCAGGAGGCAATGAGCAGTTCTTC.

This rearrangement joins TRBV11-2 to TRBJ1-1, with D possibly matching TRBD1 (6 bases). The germline V gene has CDR1 SGHAT and CDR2 FQNNGV. The CDR3 has 13 amino acids. The V end lost 9 bases, the J end lost 9 bases, and 20 bases lay between the germline ends. This CDR3 reads CASTLGQGEKAFF. The CDR3 nucleotides are TGTGCCAGTACCTTGGGACAAGGAGAGAAAGCTTTCTTT.